This TCR beta chain was sequenced in a study of a mutant IDH1 vaccine in newly diagnosed glioma. Study details: Eight vaccine injections were given to patients in weeks 1, 3, 5, 7, 11, 15, 19 and 23.

Trimming cost V 0 bases and J 10 bases, with 15 bases left between them. The CDR3 loop spans 14 amino acids. Germline V CDR1 and CDR2: SEHNR, FQNEAQ (reference sequence). As for this clone: The antigen remains undetermined.

Profiling relied on immunoSEQ multiplex PCR, and the TCRdb table lists in-frame clones only, not all of them. The table records tens of thousands of clones, around 89% of them present only once. Sample time point: week 5, during vaccination. Every vaccination contained 300 ug of the mutant IDH1 20-mer peptide and was paired with topical imiquimod. This receptor was identified in a woman in her thirties or forties with glioma. This chain uses TRBV7-9 with TRBJ1-1, with D possibly being TRBD1 (6 bases). The sample in question was PBMCs, obtained from a glioma patient whose treatment included an IDH1 peptide vaccine. The CDR3 sequence is CASSLAGQGLTAFF. The CDR3 nucleotides read TGTGCCAGCAGCTTAGCGGGCCAGGGGTTGACAGCTTTCTTT.